This TCR beta chain was found in a study of molecular identifiers for immune sequencing clone quantification (dated by TCRdb to between 2018 and 2020). Regarding the complete study: For a replicate experiment, the RNA from either roughly 18,000 or 92,000 naive CD8 T cells was divided into five aliquots, and four of those aliquots went on to sequencing. This methods study used CD8 T cells to benchmark TCR RNA copy counting and molecular-identifier clustering-based TCR repertoire sequencing (MIDCIRS).

A word on this clonotype: It has no known antigen specificity. A read error is possible here, since a much larger clone lies one base away.

Trimming takes 2 bases from V and 7 bases from J, and the germline ends sit 21 bases apart. Including cysteine and phenylalanine, the CDR3 has 17 amino acids. The retained sequence is limited to the CDR3, 51 bases, with the frame set at the first base. Preparation of the library involved PCR. The sequencer was a NextSeq 500. Bulk TCR libraries were generated as previously described, with the TCR primers listed in Table S5 used. The Qiagen AllPrep DNA/RNA kit was used to purify total RNA. Reads from multiple sequencing runs of the same library were pooled before analysis. In the authors' own workflow: Reads were retained only if an exact TCR constant sequence was present, and the retained reads were trimmed to 150 nt and grouped according to their 12-nt molecular barcodes. Reads within each barcode group were sub-clustered using a 15% Levenshtein threshold, and quality-weighted consensus sequences were constructed for each RNA molecule. Non-functional sequences were excluded, and lower-count sequences lying one edit away from another sequence were also excluded. On the basis of fitting two negative binomial distributions, barcode sub-clusters with fewer than 20% of the maximum read count were discarded. TCRdb took the public reads, trimmed them with fastp at Q25, ran MiXCR for clone calling and kept in-frame beta chains. Duplicate CDR3 protein sequences are folded into a single record with the most common DNA and genes. The authors' filters were not applied to this entry. Here the sample has about 320,000 distinct CDR3 sequences; over 20% occur a single time. 0.7% to 0.95% of the sample is held by the ten biggest clonotypes.

Libraries of naive CD8 T cells were built from anywhere between about 20,000 and 1,000,000 sorted cells, with 10%, 30% or 50% of the purified RNA used. Naive CD8 T cells were FACS-sorted as CD8+CD4-CCR7+CD45RA+ on a BD FACSAria II into RLT Plus buffer. To test detection sensitivity, Jurkat RNA equivalent to about eleven TCR copies was spiked into samples of about 19,000-1,000,000 naive CD8 T cells. CD8 T cells were enriched using RosetteSep CD8+ T Cell Enrichment Cocktail and Ficoll-Paque, and the enriched cells then underwent ACK red cell lysis. Here is what the overall study found, with its caveats: A single cell's worth of spiked-in Jurkat TCR RNA was reported detectable even among 850,000 to 1,000,000 naive CD8 T cells. The sizes of highly expanded clones could end up underestimated when identical TCR molecules share a barcode. In CMV-specific effector cells, clones with more than 20 RNA copies accounted for over 98% of molecules, whereas in naive cells such clones accounted for under 1%. Naive libraries contained spiked-in Jurkat TCR RNA (roughly 10 copies' worth), which is not part of the donor repertoire. When barcode sub-clustering was not used, chimeric consensus sequences inflated TCR diversity, with chimeras reaching as high as 47%. Modeling gave about three recovered TCR RNA copies per cell versus roughly 10 by digital PCR, implying roughly 28% capture efficiency.

The sample was naive CD8+ T cells from blood, with Jurkat cell RNA spiked in. The cell subset or site tag for this specimen amounts to: FACS-sorted CD8+CD4-CCR7+CD45RA+ naive T cells. This clonotype was sampled from a human donor in good health. Some libraries in this study had Jurkat cell RNA spiked in. The rearranged segments are TRBV12-3 or TRBV12-4 and TRBJ2-1; TRBD2 is perhaps the D gene, given 6 matching bases. The CDR3 in this case is CASSLWFGREAPNEQFF. The nucleotide sequence is given as TGTGCCAGCAGTTTATGGTTCGGCAGGGAGGCTCCAAATGAGCAGTTCTTC.